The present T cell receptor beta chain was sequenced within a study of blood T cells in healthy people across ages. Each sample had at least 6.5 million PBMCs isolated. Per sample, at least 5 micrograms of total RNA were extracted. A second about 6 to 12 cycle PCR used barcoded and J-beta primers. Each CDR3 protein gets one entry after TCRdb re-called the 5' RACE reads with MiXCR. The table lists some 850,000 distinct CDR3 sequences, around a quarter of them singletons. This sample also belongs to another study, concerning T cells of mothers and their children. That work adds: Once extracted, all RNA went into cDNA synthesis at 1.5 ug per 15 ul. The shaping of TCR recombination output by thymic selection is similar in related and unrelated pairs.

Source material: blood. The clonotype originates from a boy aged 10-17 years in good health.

The CDR3: CASSEYGLGQETQYF. As DNA, the CDR3 is TGTGCCAGCAGTGAATACGGACTCGGTCAAGAGACCCAGTACTTC. This sequence joins TRBV25-1 and TRBJ2-5; a possible D gene is TRBD2 (5 bases). This CDR3 has 15 amino acids. V lost 0 bases and J lost 2, with 10 bases in between. CDR1 and CDR2 from the germline V gene are MGHDK and SYGVNS.